What follows describes a single T cell receptor (beta chain). Its antigen is unknown. The data were taken from a study of shared clonotypes between healthy human individuals. Germline CDR1 is SGHTA and CDR2 is FQGNSA. CDR3 length equals 16 residues. Unmatched junction bases numbered 8, after V lost 3 bases and J lost 6 bases. Notes on the study in general: When compared with the clonotypes that were shared by all four sorted-subset donors, the non-shared clonotypes turned out to have lower generation probabilities.

Samples underwent the assay at deep level. Over several immunoSEQ plates, each subset's genomic DNA was distributed in even portions. The input for sorted-subset replicate PCRs was around 0.2 ug DNA, tens of thousands of T cell genomes. The table came from immunoSEQ multiplex PCR; TCRdb's copy has only in-frame clones and leaves some out. The sample yields roughly 640,000 clones, around 67% seen once. The chain joins TRBV7-2 to TRBJ2-1, with 10 positions matching TRBD2. The TCR was taken from a woman aged 25 to 39 in good health. The sequenced material came from memory CD4+ T cells sorted from blood. Noted subset: CD45RA-negative fraction. Here the CDR3 reads CASSFQGGLARNEQFF. In nucleotides, the CDR3 is TGTGCCAGCAGCTTCCAGGGGGGACTAGCGCGCAATGAGCAGTTCTTC.